This T cell receptor beta chain derives from a study of T cells after yellow fever vaccination (dated 2019 in TCRdb). Regarding the complete study: Libraries from fractions with low cell numbers were prepared with the SMART-Seq v4 Ultra Low Input RNA kit. Bulk TCR alpha and beta repertoires were sequenced longitudinally to track T-cell clones before and after primary and booster YFV17D yellow fever vaccination. Blood was collected at multiple timepoints before and after primary and secondary immunization, and bulk PBMC replicates and cell subsets were isolated. Two healthy male donors, one aged 18 to 29 and one aged 30 to 40 years, were included in the cohort. General conclusions and limits of the study: Compared with the primary T-cell response, the secondary T-cell response was weaker but faster, peaking on day 5 rather than day 15. Computational filtering was needed because FACS-sorted repertoires could contain abundant contaminating clonotypes from the bulk population. Only a couple of donors were included in the study, so the extent to which the findings can be generalized is limited. A small share of clonotypes was detected in both CD4 and CD8 compartments, with the overlap likely arising from convergent recombination. After the booster, most clones that had expanded after primary vaccination were detected again (over 95% of CD4 and around 88% of CD8), suggesting broad maintenance of memory.

The treatment or condition label here, explained by the study, means: live attenuated yellow fever vaccine strain. Two biological replicates of bulk PBMCs were collected at each blood-draw timepoint. PBMCs were isolated from peripheral blood using a standard Ficoll-Paque protocol. TriZol was used to extract RNA from bulk PBMCs, CD4 and CD8 fractions, and dextramer-positive and dextramer-negative fractions. With respect to this clonotype: Its recognized antigen is unknown. Nothing much larger sits one base from this clone, and base qualities are not available.

The germline V gene sets CDR1 to SGHDT and CDR2 to YYEEEE. The CDR3 runs 14 residues from the cysteine to the phenylalanine. Left in the record is the CDR3 DNA by itself, 42 bases read in frame from the first base. Relative to germline, V is 3 bases shorter and J is 10 bases shorter, with 19 bases between their ends. TCR cDNA was made using 5'RACE template switching, a step that added a universal primer site and unique molecular identifiers. Priming for cDNA synthesis came from both the TCR alpha and TCR beta constant segments. Library amplification involved two PCR steps, and the second step added sample barcodes and sequencing adapters. Libraries were sequenced on Illumina HiSeq 2500 (2x100 bp) or NovaSeq (2x150 bp). From the authors' description of their analysis: MIGEC handled demultiplexing of reads and collapsing into UMI consensus sequences, while MiXCR performed V(D)J alignment. Clonotypes responding to the vaccine were identified with edgeR on replicate PBMC samples, with the criteria of FDR below 0.01 and a log2 fold change above 5 up to day 15. CD4 or CD8 identity was assigned to each bulk clonotype according to whether the clonotype was present at higher abundance in the sequenced CD4 repertoire or the sequenced CD8 repertoire. In TCRdb, the public reads were trimmed at Q25 with fastp and aligned with MiXCR, with productive beta chains retained. Rows with one shared CDR3 protein collapse into an entry with the most common genes and DNA. The V and J calls, along with clone size, are taken from TCRdb and not from the paper's own processing. For this sample there are approximately 510,000 distinct CDR3 sequences; roughly 22% appear just once. Clones ranked in the top ten supply about 15% of the sample.

The sequences come from PBMCs, collected roughly 20 days after the first yellow fever vaccination. The chain employs TRBV5-6 and TRBJ1-1, with an unclear D gene assignment. This clonotype originated in a man between 18 and 35 years old who received the YFV17D yellow fever vaccine. The CDR3 amino acid sequence is: CASSSFPPLNGAFF. The DNA reads TGTGCCAGCAGCTCTTTTCCCCCTTTAAACGGAGCTTTCTTT.